Included here is one T cell receptor (beta chain) sequence, with context. Antigen specificity is unknown. The naive gate required viable CD3+CD4+ or CD3+CD8+ cells with CCR7+CD45RA+CD45RO-CD95-CD27+CD28+ phenotype. This related bone marrow graft donor gave peripheral blood on the day of marrow donation. This sample was taken from a study of T cells after posttransplantation cyclophosphamide. Study results and limitations: Donor-recipient repertoire similarity was low at 1-2 months, rising over year one. TRB overlap between skin or GI tissue T cells and blood was limited.

Assay used: immunoSEQ multiplex PCR; TCRdb lists only in-frame clones, some missing. The sample contains fewer than 25,000 clones, less than 98% of which appear only once. The V end lost 3 bases, the J end lost 6 bases, and 14 bases lay between the germline ends. The CDR3 is 14 amino acids. Germline CDR1 and CDR2: SGHTA and FQGTGA. This clonotype originated in a man aged 45 to 65 in good health, CMV-negative, and a related stem cell transplant donor. The specimen was naive CD4+ T cells sorted from PBMCs. The V gene is TRBV7-3, the J gene TRBJ1-2; weak D call: TRBD1 (6 bases). DNA of the CDR3: TGTGCCAGCAGCTTTCGGCACAGGGCTGATGGCTACACCTTC. Its translation is CASSFRHRADGYTF.